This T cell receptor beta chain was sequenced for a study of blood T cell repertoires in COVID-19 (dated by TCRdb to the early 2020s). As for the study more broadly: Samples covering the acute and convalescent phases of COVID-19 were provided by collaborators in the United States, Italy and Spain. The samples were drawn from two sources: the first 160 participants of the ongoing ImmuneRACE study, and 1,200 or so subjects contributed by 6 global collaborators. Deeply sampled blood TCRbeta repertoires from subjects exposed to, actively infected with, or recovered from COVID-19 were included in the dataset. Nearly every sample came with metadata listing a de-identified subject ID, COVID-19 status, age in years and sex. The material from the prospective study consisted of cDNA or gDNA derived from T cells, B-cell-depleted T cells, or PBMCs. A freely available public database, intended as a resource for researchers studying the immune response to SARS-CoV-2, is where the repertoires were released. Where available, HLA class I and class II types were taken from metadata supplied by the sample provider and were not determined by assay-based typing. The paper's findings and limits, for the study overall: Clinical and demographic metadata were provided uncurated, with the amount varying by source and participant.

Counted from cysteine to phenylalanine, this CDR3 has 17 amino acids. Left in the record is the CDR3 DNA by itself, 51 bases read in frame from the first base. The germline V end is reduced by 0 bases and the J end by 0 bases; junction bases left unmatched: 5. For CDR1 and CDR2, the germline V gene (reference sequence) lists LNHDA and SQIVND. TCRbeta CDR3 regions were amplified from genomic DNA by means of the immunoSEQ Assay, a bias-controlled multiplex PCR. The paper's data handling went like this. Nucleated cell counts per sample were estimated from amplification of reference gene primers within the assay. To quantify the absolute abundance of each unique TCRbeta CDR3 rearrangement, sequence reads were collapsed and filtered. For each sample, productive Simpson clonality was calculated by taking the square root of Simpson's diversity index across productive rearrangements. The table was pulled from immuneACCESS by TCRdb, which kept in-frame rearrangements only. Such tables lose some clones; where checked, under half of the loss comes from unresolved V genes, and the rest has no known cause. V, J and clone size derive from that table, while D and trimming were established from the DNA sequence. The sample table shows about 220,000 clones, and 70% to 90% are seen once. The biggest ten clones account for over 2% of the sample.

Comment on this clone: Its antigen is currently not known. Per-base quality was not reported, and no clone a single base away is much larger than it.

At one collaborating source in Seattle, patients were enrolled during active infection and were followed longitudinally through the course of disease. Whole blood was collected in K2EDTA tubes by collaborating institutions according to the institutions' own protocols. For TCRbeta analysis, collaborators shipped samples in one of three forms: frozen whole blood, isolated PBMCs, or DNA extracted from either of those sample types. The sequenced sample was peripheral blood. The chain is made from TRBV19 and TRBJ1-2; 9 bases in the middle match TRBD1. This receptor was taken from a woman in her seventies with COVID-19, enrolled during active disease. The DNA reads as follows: TGTGCCAGTAGTATAGATGGGACAGGGTTAGCTAACTATGGCTACACCTTC. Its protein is CASSIDGTGLANYGYTF.